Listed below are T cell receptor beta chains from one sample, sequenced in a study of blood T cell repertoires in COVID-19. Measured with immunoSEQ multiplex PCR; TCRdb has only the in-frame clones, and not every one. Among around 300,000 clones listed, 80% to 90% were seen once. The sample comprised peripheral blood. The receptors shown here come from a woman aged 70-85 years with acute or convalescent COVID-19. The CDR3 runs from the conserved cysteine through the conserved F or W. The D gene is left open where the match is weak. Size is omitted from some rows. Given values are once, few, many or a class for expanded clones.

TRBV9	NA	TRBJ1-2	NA	CASSVGGGDLFNYGYTF	TGTGCCAGCAGCGTAGGGGGAGGGGACCTCTTTAACTATGGCTACACCTTC
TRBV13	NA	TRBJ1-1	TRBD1	CASSSYRGSAFF	TGTGCCAGCAGCTCTTACAGGGGATCGGCTTTCTTT
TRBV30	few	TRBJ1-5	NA	CAWSSDSVNQPQHF	TGTGCCTGGAGTTCGGACAGCGTCAATCAGCCCCAGCATTTT
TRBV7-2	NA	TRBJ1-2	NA	CASSLARRNYGYTF	TGTGCCAGCAGCTTAGCGCGCAGGAACTATGGCTACACCTTC
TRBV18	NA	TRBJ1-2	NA	CASSPLLDYGYTF	TGTGCCAGCTCACCGTTACTCGACTATGGCTACACCTTC
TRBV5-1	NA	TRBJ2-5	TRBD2	CASSRPLTGTSGGETQYF	TGCGCCAGCAGCCGGCCCCTAACCGGGACTAGCGGGGGAGAGACCCAGTACTTC
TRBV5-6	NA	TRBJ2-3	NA	CASFVPGNTQYF	TGTGCCAGCTTTGTTCCCGGGAATACGCAGTATTTT
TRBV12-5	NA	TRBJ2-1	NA	CASLSDSSYNEQFF	TGTGCTAGCCTCTCAGACAGCTCCTACAATGAGCAGTTCTTC
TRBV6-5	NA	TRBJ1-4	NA	CASVGQANEKLFF	TGTGCCAGCGTGGGTCAGGCTAATGAAAAACTGTTTTTT
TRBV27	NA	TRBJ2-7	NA	CASSLVGRLSYEQYF	TGTGCCAGCAGTTTGGTCGGAAGACTCTCCTACGAGCAGTACTTC
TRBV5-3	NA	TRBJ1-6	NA	CARSLASGIQYNSPLHF	TGTGCCAGAAGCTTGGCATCGGGAATTCAATATAATTCACCCCTCCACTTT
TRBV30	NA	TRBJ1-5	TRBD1	CAWSAEPGGNQPQHF	TGTGCCTGGAGTGCGGAACCAGGGGGGAATCAGCCCCAGCATTTT
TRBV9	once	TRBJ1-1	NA	CASSVALNTEAFF	TGTGCCAGCAGCGTAGCTCTGAACACTGAAGCTTTCTTT
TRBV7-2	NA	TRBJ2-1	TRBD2	CASSVRAGVGEQFF	TGTGCCAGCAGCGTTCGGGCGGGGGTAGGCGAGCAGTTCTTC
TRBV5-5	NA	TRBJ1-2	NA	CASSAGIDRALFGANYGYTF	TGTGCCAGCAGCGCCGGTATAGACAGAGCCCTCTTCGGTGCTAACTATGGCTACACCTTC
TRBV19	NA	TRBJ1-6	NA	CASTGFPYNSPLHF	TGTGCCAGCACAGGGTTCCCATATAATTCACCCCTCCACTTT
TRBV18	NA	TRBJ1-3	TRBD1	CASSPIMDRAGNTIYF	TGTGCCAGCTCACCAATTATGGACAGGGCTGGAAACACCATATATTTT
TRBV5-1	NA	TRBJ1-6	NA	CASSLGRGSDSPLHF	TGCGCCAGCAGCTTGGGAAGGGGGAGTGATTCACCCCTCCACTTT
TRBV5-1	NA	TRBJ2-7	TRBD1	CASSLGDRAKQYF	TGCGCCAGCAGCTTGGGGGACAGGGCGAAGCAGTACTTC
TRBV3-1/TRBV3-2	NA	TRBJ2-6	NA	CASSLTQGRSGANVLTF	TGTGCCAGCAGCCTCACGCAGGGGCGCTCTGGGGCCAACGTCCTGACTTTC
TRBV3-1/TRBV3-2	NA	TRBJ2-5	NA	CASSQAGAGNQETQYF	TGTGCCAGCAGCCAAGCCGGGGCGGGAAACCAAGAGACCCAGTACTTC
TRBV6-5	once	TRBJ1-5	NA	CASSSVTAPTAQHF	TGTGCCAGCAGCTCTGTGACAGCCCCTACAGCCCAGCATTTT
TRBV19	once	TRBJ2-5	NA	CASSTRQSHLGTQYF	TGTGCCAGTAGTACCCGACAGAGCCATCTAGGGACCCAGTACTTC
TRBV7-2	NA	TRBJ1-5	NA	CASSLEGGALSNQPQHF	TGTGCCAGCAGCTTAGAGGGTGGGGCGCTTAGCAATCAGCCCCAGCATTTT
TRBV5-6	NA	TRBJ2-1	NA	CASSLGQGGRYRGQFF	TGTGCCAGCAGCTTGGGGCAGGGGGGCAGGTACCGCGGGCAGTTCTTC
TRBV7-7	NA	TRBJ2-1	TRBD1	CASSRGTALNNEQFF	TGTGCTAGCAGCCGTGGGACAGCCCTAAACAATGAGCAGTTCTTC
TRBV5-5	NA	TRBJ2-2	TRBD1	CASSTRQGSTGELFF	TGTGCCAGCAGCACCCGACAGGGGAGCACCGGGGAGCTGTTTTTT
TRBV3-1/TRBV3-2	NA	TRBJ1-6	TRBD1	CASRSDRANSPLHF	TGTGCCAGCAGAAGCGACAGGGCTAATTCACCCCTCCACTTT
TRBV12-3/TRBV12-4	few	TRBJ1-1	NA	CASSFSTGTEAFF	TGTGCCAGCAGTTTCTCCACGGGGACTGAAGCTTTCTTT
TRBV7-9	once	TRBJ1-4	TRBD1	CASSRGTAEKLFF	TGTGCCAGCAGCCGGGGGACAGCGGAAAAACTGTTTTTT
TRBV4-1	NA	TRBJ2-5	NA	CASSQGVGRIRETQYF	TGCGCCAGCAGCCAAGGCGTAGGGAGAATAAGGGAGACCCAGTACTTC
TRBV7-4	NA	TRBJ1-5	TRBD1	CASSLAGTGGPYQPQHF	TGTGCCAGCAGCTTAGCCGGGACAGGGGGTCCCTATCAGCCCCAGCATTTT
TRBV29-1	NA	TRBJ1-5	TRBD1	CSVATGEEQPQHF	TGCAGCGTTGCGACAGGGGAGGAACAGCCCCAGCATTTT
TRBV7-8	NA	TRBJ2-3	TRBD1	CASSPGQYRTDTQYF	TGTGCCAGCAGCCCGGGACAGTACCGGACAGATACGCAGTATTTT
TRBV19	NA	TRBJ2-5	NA	CASSQTTLAGETQYF	TGTGCCAGTAGTCAAACCACACTAGCCGGGGAGACCCAGTACTTC
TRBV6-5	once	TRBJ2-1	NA	CASSRDNYYNEQFF	TGTGCCAGCAGCAGGGACAATTACTACAATGAGCAGTTCTTC
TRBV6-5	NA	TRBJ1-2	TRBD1	CASSYTTGVENYGYTF	TGTGCCAGCAGTTATACGACAGGGGTCGAGAACTATGGCTACACCTTC
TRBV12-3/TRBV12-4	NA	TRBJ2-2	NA	CANSFGGPGELFF	TGTGCCAACAGTTTTGGTGGGCCCGGGGAGCTGTTTTTT
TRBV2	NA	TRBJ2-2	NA	CASSEARVTGELFF	TGTGCCAGCAGTGAAGCCCGGGTCACCGGGGAGCTGTTTTTT
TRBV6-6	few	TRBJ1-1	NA	CASRPGEGEAFF	TGTGCCAGCAGACCCGGGGAGGGGGAAGCTTTCTTT
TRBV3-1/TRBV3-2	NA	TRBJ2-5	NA	CASSLLGVETQYF	TGTGCCAGCAGCCTATTAGGGGTCGAGACCCAGTACTTC
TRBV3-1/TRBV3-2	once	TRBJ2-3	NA	CASSRQGTDTQYF	TGTGCCAGCAGCCGACAGGGCACAGATACGCAGTATTTT